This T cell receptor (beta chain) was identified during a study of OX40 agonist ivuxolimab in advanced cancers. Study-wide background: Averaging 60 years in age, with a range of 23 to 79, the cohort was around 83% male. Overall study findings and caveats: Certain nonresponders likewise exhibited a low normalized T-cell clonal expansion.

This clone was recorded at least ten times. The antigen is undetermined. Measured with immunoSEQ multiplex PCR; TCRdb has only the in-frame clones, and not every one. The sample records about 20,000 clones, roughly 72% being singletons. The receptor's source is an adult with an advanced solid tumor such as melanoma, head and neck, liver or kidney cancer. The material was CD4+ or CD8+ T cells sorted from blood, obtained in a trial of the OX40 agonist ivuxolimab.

CDR3: CASSVGLSLTDTQYF. The CDR3 nucleotides read TGTGCCAGCAGCGTAGGTCTAAGTCTCACAGATACGCAGTATTTT. The chain joins TRBV9 to TRBJ2-3; no clear D gene. V lost 0 bases and J lost 2, with 10 bases in between. The CDR3 runs 15 residues. Germline CDR1 reads SGDLS; CDR2 reads YYNGEE.